This T cell receptor (beta chain) was captured in a study of cytomegalovirus exposure and HLA in healthy donors. Study information: Unique TCR beta sequences numbering about 100 million came from 150 million to 200 million T cells in an earlier analysis.

Likely unrecorded immune exposures existed in these nominally healthy donors. Study results and limitations: Reportedly, cytomegalovirus status was diagnosed with high sensitivity and specificity.

The PCR made use of 60 Vbeta and 13 Jbeta primers. Methods used by the authors: Roughly 10 million shared chains were among the 60 million to 80 million unique TCR beta chains that a later analysis counted. The protocol was immunoSEQ multiplex PCR, while the TCRdb copy is restricted to in-frame clones and leaves out a portion. That table is the source of V, J and clone size, and D and trimming were worked out from the DNA. The sample contains around 120,000 clones, 55% to 65% of which appear only once. Turning to this clone: What it binds is not known.

CDR1 is SGHKS, CDR2 YYEKEE, per germline (reference sequence). The length of the CDR3 is 13 residues. Trimming took off 2 bases at V and 2 bases at J, with 8 bases between the two ends. V gene TRBV5-5 combines with J gene TRBJ2-7; the D gene is possibly TRBD1 (5 bases). The sequenced sample was PBMCs. This receptor was taken from a woman in her 40s in good health and CMV-seropositive. The CDR3 bases are TGTGCCAGCAGCTTCAGGGTCACCTACGAGCAGTACTTC. Its translation is CASSFRVTYEQYF.